The TCR beta chain under discussion was sequenced for a study of cytomegalovirus exposure and HLA in healthy donors. General study findings and limits: The tendency of first-cohort TCR clusters to co-occur in the 120 or so validation repertoires was the finding of a later analysis. Specific recognition of CMV antigens was confirmed in vitro for a few chains (all CMV-associated).

Concerning this clone: The target antigen is unknown.

This CDR3 is 14 amino acids long. Trimming cost V 4 bases and J 7 bases; bases outside gene matches: 5. Germline V CDR1 and CDR2: SGHNT, YYREEE (reference sequence). The protocol was immunoSEQ multiplex PCR, while the TCRdb copy is restricted to in-frame clones and leaves out a portion. There are 110,000 to 150,000 clones in the sample; around 88% occur only once, and 7% to 9% lies in the top ten. The genes are TRBV5-4 and TRBJ1-6; 7 bases fit TRBD1. The sequencing input was PBMCs. The receptor was derived from a woman aged 18-29 years in good health and CMV-seropositive. The CDR3 DNA follows: TGTGCCAGCAGCCCCGGACAGGAAAATTCACCCCTCCACTTT. It codes for CASSPGQENSPLHF.